This passage covers 12 T cell receptor beta chains from one sample sequenced in a study of OX40 agonist ivuxolimab in advanced cancers. TCRdb keeps only in-frame clones here, not all; method: immunoSEQ multiplex PCR. This table has about 64,000 clones, 87% appearing once. The sequences come from CD4+ or CD8+ T cells sorted from blood, collected in a trial of the OX40 agonist ivuxolimab. These receptors all come from an adult with an advanced solid tumor such as melanoma, head and neck, liver or kidney cancer.

The V and J genes are TRBV11-2 and TRBJ2-1, with D maybe TRBD2 (7 bases). Trimming took off 5 bases at V and 10 bases at J, with 24 bases between the two ends. The V gene's germline CDR1 is SGHAT and CDR2 FQNNGV. This CDR3 has 16 residues. CDR3 nucleotide sequence: TGTGCCAGCAGCGGCCCGGTGGTACGGGGGGCTGGCGAGCAGTTCTTC. Translated, it gives CASSGPVVRGAGEQFF. The full variable domain, with the rest looked up from reference TRBV11-2 and TRBJ2-1, is EAGVAQSPRYKIIEKRQSVAFWCNPISGHATLYWYQQILGQGPKLLIQFQNNGVVDDSQLPKDRFSAERLKGVDSTLKIQPAKLEDSAVYLCASSGPVVRGAGEQFFGPGTRLTVL.

This chain connects TRBV5-1 to TRBJ2-3; D is possibly TRBD2 (5 bases). There are 16 residues in the CDR3. CDR1 and CDR2 (germline): SGHRS, YFSETQ. V was trimmed by 0 bases and J by 0 bases, leaving 11 bases between them. The CDR3 sequence is CASSLGSATSTDTQYF. The CDR3 DNA follows: TGCGCCAGCAGCTTGGGTAGCGCGACTAGCACAGATACGCAGTATTTT.

The V gene is TRBV28, the J gene TRBJ2-5, with 7 bases fitting TRBD2. Trimming cost V 6 bases and J 1 base; bases outside gene matches: 8. The CDR3 is 15 amino acids. Per germline, CDR1 MDHEN and CDR2 SYDVKM. CDR3: CASSSSGATQETQYF. The DNA of the CDR3 is TGTGCCAGCAGCTCAAGCGGGGCTACCCAAGAGACCCAGTACTTC. Using reference TRBV28 and TRBJ2-5 for the parts outside the CDR3, the full variable domain is DVKVTQSSRYLVKRTGEKVFLECVQDMDHENMFWYRQDPGLGLRLIYFSYDVKMKEKGDIPEGYSVSREKKERFSLILESASTNQTSMYLCASSSSGATQETQYFGPGTRLLVL.

The chain is built from TRBV18 and TRBJ1-3; possible D gene TRBD1, 5 bases. The CDR3 spans 17 residues. Trimming pared 2 bases from V and 4 bases from J, leaving 18 bases between. Germline-derived CDR1 and CDR2 are KGHSH and LQKENI. The CDR3 sequence: CASSPTTNSNRGNTIYF. The CDR3 region has the DNA TGTGCCAGCTCACCAACCACAAACAGCAACAGGGGAAACACCATATATTTT.

The chain links TRBV28 to TRBJ1-2, with D unresolved. The germline V gene has CDR1 MDHEN and CDR2 SYDVKM. The V and J ends lost 5 bases and 5 bases respectively, with 9 bases between them. This CDR3 comprises 12 residues. The CDR3, as DNA: TGTGCCAGCAGTAGTCCCCTATATGGCTACACCTTC. It codes for CASSSPLYGYTF.

In this sample, this clone turned up a few times. The genes are TRBV6-5 and TRBJ1-5; 8 nucleotides line up with TRBD1. In germline, CDR1 is MNHEY, CDR2 SVGAGI. V shed 5 bases and J 5 bases; nucleotides not matched to a gene: 2. This CDR3 has 13 residues. CDR3 nucleotides: TGTGCCAGCAGTACACAGGGGGATCAGCCCCAGCATTTT. This translates into CASSTQGDQPQHF.

The genes are TRBV28 and TRBJ1-2, with TRBD1 as a possible D gene (5 bases). The CDR3 runs 17 residues. With 1 base removed from V and 2 bases from J, the gap between germline ends came to 17 bases. Germline V gene lookup returns CDR1 MDHEN and CDR2 SYDVKM. The CDR3 region is CASSLSTPGRANYGYTF. In nucleotides, the CDR3 is TGTGCCAGCAGTTTATCCACCCCGGGACGGGCCAACTATGGCTACACCTTC.

The rearrangement uses TRBV7-9 and TRBJ2-1; 8 nucleotides line up with TRBD1. The ends lost 1 base at V and 9 bases at J; junction bases unmatched: 8. The CDR3 runs to 15 residues. CDR1 is SEHNR, CDR2 FQNEAQ, per germline (reference sequence). The CDR3 region has the DNA TGTGCCAGCAGCTTAGTCGGGGCAGGGGGCGGTGAGCAGTTCTTC. Its translation is CASSLVGAGGGEQFF.

By share, this clone ranks as medium-sized. V and J are TRBV19 and TRBJ1-1; TRBD1 might be the D (5 bases). Germline assignment: CDR1 LNHDA and CDR2 SQIVND (reference sequence). V was cut by 5 bases and J by 6 bases, with 13 bases left in between. This CDR3 is 13 amino acids long. CDR3: CASSSGREPEAFF. The CDR3 DNA follows: TGTGCCAGTAGTTCGGGGCGAGAACCTGAAGCTTTCTTT.

Only one count was recorded for this clone. The rearrangement uses TRBV30 and TRBJ2-2; 10 bases are shared with TRBD2. Trimming took 4 bases from V and 1 from J; bases not matched to a gene: 15. CDR1 GTSNPN and CDR2 SVGIG come from the germline V gene (reference sequence). This CDR3 is 19 amino acids long. DNA of the CDR3: TGTGCCTGGAAACCATATGGGCTAGCGGGAGTGTGGAACACCGGGGAGCTGTTTTTT. Amino acid sequence: CAWKPYGLAGVWNTGELFF.

This clone was recorded only once. The chain is built from TRBV6-6 and TRBJ2-5; 8 positions agree with TRBD1. CDR3 length equals 12 residues. The germline gives CDR1 MNHNY, CDR2 SVGAGI (reference sequence). The trim removed 5 bases at V and 9 bases at J, leaving 5 bases unmatched. CDR3 protein: CASSTWDRPQYF. CDR3 bases: TGTGCCAGCAGTACCTGGGACAGGCCCCAGTACTTC.

The V call is TRBV29-1, the J call TRBJ2-1; TRBD1 might be the D (6 bases). This CDR3 is 13 amino acids long. V lost 1 base to trimming and J lost 8 bases, with 12 bases between them. Per the germline V gene, CDR1 is SQVTM and CDR2 is ANQGSEA. The CDR3 bases are TGCAGCGTTGAAGTTAATTCAGGGGATGAGCAGTTCTTC. It specifies CSVEVNSGDEQFF.